A single sample is the source of the 20 T cell receptor beta chains below, sequenced in a study of control samples from healthy donors and cancer patients. Profiled with immunoSEQ multiplex PCR; TCRdb holds only in-frame clones, not every one. The table has about 51,000 clones, more than 70% seen once; the top ten hold 1.5% to 2%. Material: PBMCs. These receptor sequences come from a man in his forties with colorectal cancer.

The V and J genes are TRBV6-5 and TRBJ2-7; weak D call: TRBD1 (6 bases). Germline V gene lookup returns CDR1 MNHEY and CDR2 SVGAGI. The CDR3 consists of 13 residues. V was shortened by 8 bases and J by 3 bases, with 14 bases between the two germline ends. For the CDR3, the DNA is TGTGCCAGCGTCAGGGGTCCCTACTACGAGCAGTACTTC. Its protein is CASVRGPYYEQYF.

DNA for the CDR3: TGTGCCAGCAGCTTAGCAAATGGTGGTGAGCAGTTCTTC. It yields the protein CASSLANGGEQFF. The genes are TRBV7-9 and TRBJ2-1; D gene ambiguous. Trimming stripped 0 bases from V and 9 bases from J, with 9 bases between. CDR3 length equals 13 residues. Looked up from germline, CDR1 is SEHNR and CDR2 is FQNEAQ (reference sequence).

The chain links TRBV24-1 to TRBJ2-7; D is perhaps TRBD1 or TRBD2 (6 bases each). Germline CDR1 and CDR2: KGHDR and SFDVKD. V gave up 4 bases and J gave up 2 bases, with 11 bases separating them. The CDR3 contains 14 residues. The CDR3 sequence: CATSERGRTYEQYF. In nucleotides, the CDR3 is TGTGCCACCAGTGAACGGGGGCGGACCTACGAGCAGTACTTC.

The genes are TRBV6-1 and TRBJ1-1; D is undetermined. Trimming stripped 2 bases from V and 5 bases from J, with 15 bases between. The germline V gene encodes CDR1 MNHNS and CDR2 SASEGT. The CDR3 is 15 amino acids. The DNA for the CDR3 is TGTGCCAGCAGTGAAAATAAGGTGGGGAGGACTGAAGCTTTCTTT. Protein product: CASSENKVGRTEAFF.

The chain is built from TRBV27 and TRBJ2-2, with 11 bases matching TRBD1. With 7 bases clipped from V and 5 bases from J, the junction kept 9 bases outside the gene matches. The CDR3 has 16 residues. Germline V gene sequence: CDR1 MNHEY, CDR2 SMNVEV (reference sequence). Here the CDR3 reads CASTQWTGGRTGELFF. CDR3 DNA sequence: TGTGCCAGCACGCAGTGGACAGGGGGCCGTACCGGGGAGCTGTTTTTT.

The rearrangement uses TRBV5-1 and TRBJ1-2; a possible D gene is TRBD1 (5 bases). Germline CDR1 reads SGHRS; CDR2 reads YFSETQ. Trimming took 6 bases from V and 2 from J, leaving 14 bases between them. The CDR3 extends over 14 amino acids. The CDR3 loop is CASNIMGPNYGYTF. The CDR3 DNA sequence: TGCGCCAGCAACATCATGGGACCGAACTATGGCTACACCTTC.

The V and J genes are TRBV12-3 or TRBV12-4 and TRBJ1-1; D possibly corresponds to TRBD1 (5 bases). CDR3 length equals 13 residues. V lost 8 bases to trimming and J lost 8 bases, with 18 bases between them. The CDR3 coding sequence is TGTGCCAGCCACCCACAGGCGTTAGCCGAAGCTTTCTTT. Protein product: CASHPQALAEAFF.

The chain is built from TRBV27 and TRBJ1-1, with D hard to call. CDR3 length: 16 residues. Germline CDR1 and CDR2: MNHEY and SMNVEV (reference sequence). The V and J ends lost 0 bases and 1 base respectively, with 12 bases between them. CDR3 loop: CASSLSADITNTEAFF. CDR3 bases: TGTGCCAGCAGTTTATCGGCAGACATTACGAACACTGAAGCTTTCTTT.

The rearrangement joins TRBV12-3 or TRBV12-4 to TRBJ2-2, with D unresolved. CDR3 length equals 13 residues. V lost 10 bases and J 0 bases, leaving 9 bases between the germline ends. CDR3 sequence: CATNRANTGELFF. The CDR3 DNA follows: TGTGCCACCAATCGAGCGAACACCGGGGAGCTGTTTTTT.

The rearrangement joins TRBV14 to TRBJ1-5; 9 nucleotides line up with TRBD1. After removal of 6 bases from V and 5 bases from J, the junction contained 11 bases not matched to a gene. This CDR3 spans 16 amino acids. Germline V gene data show CDR1 as SGHDN and CDR2 as FVKESK. The CDR3 loop is CASSQRDRVSYQPQHF. CDR3 DNA: TGTGCCAGCAGTCAAAGGGACAGGGTATCTTATCAGCCCCAGCATTTT.

Details on this clone: At one boundary the junction diverges from the germline segment, which might be a read error. The V gene is TRBV5-1, the J gene TRBJ2-5; D is undetermined. The length of the CDR3 is 13 residues. CDR1 is SGHRS and CDR2 is YFSETQ in the germline V gene. The CDR3 DNA follows: TGCGCCGGCAGCTTCCCCGAAGTAGAGACCCAGTACTTC. It codes for CAGSFPEVETQYF.

The chain uses TRBV13 and TRBJ1-4; 7 nucleotides agree with TRBD1. The CDR3 contains 16 residues. V gave up 5 bases and J gave up 3 bases; unmatched junction bases: 9. Germline lookup yields CDR1 PRHDT and CDR2 FYEKMQ (reference sequence). CDR3 DNA: TGTGCCAGCAGCCTACAGGGGAAGGGGCCTAATGAAAAACTGTTTTTT. Amino acid sequence: CASSLQGKGPNEKLFF.

This clone was found a few times. This chain uses TRBV11-2 with TRBJ1-3, with D possibly being TRBD1 (5 bases). V dropped 4 bases and J dropped 4 bases, with 11 bases sitting between them. From germline, CDR1 is SGHAT and CDR2 FQNNGV. This CDR3 region has 14 residues. The CDR3 nucleotides are TGTGCCAGCAGCTCCCTGGACACAGGAAACACCATATATTTT. Translated: CASSSLDTGNTIYF. Full variable domain (rest looked up from reference TRBV11-2 and TRBJ1-3): EAGVAQSPRYKIIEKRQSVAFWCNPISGHATLYWYQQILGQGPKLLIQFQNNGVVDDSQLPKDRFSAERLKGVDSTLKIQPAKLEDSAVYLCASSSLDTGNTIYFGEGSWLTVV.

CDR3 sequence (DNA): TGTGCCATTTCACATCAAGCCACAGATACGCAGTATTTT. Amino acids: CAISHQATDTQYF. The chain is built from TRBV24-1 and TRBJ2-3; D not resolved. The CDR3 loop spans 13 amino acids. The V and J ends lost 11 bases and 2 bases respectively, with 13 bases between them. CDR1 and CDR2 (germline): KGHDR, SFDVKD.

The V and J genes are TRBV30 and TRBJ1-2, with D possibly TRBD1 on 5 matching bases. Trimming removed 7 bases at V and 1 base at J, with 13 bases between. The CDR3 is 13 residues long. Germline CDR1 reads GTSNPN; CDR2 reads SVGIG (reference sequence). The CDR3 sequence is CASTNRNNYGYTF. The CDR3 coding sequence is TGTGCCTCTACCAACAGGAATAACTATGGCTACACCTTC.

This chain joins TRBV7-6 and TRBJ1-5; no reliable D call. From germline, CDR1 is SGHVS and CDR2 FNYEAQ. The CDR3 loop spans 17 amino acids. Deletions cut 5 bases from V and 0 bases from J, with 17 bases between. The CDR3 reads CASSLGIGEYSNQPQHF. CDR3 nucleotides: TGTGCCAGCAGCCTAGGCATTGGGGAGTATAGCAATCAGCCCCAGCATTTT.

The chain uses TRBV9 and TRBJ1-1; D ambiguous. The CDR3 length is 13 residues. V gave up 0 bases and J gave up 4 bases, with 7 bases separating them. Germline V gene sequence: CDR1 SGDLS, CDR2 YYNGEE. CDR3 sequence: CASSVAWGTEAFF. CDR3 bases: TGTGCCAGCAGCGTAGCTTGGGGCACTGAAGCTTTCTTT.

CDR3 residues: CASNLDRSLLSGNTIYF. CDR3 in DNA: TGTGCCAGCAACCTGGACAGGTCTCTCCTCTCTGGAAACACCATATATTTT. V is TRBV7-9 and J is TRBJ1-3; 7 nucleotides line up with TRBD1. Germline CDR1 is SEHNR and CDR2 is FQNEAQ (reference sequence). The junction had 12 bases not matched to a gene; V was cut back by 7 bases and J by 0 bases. The CDR3 spans 17 residues.

Here the CDR3 reads CASSLTGGNTIYF. The CDR3 DNA reads TGCGCCAGCAGCTTAACAGGGGGAAACACCATATATTTT. The V call is TRBV5-1, the J call TRBJ1-3; D possibly corresponds to TRBD1 (6 bases). Germline CDR1 reads SGHRS; CDR2 reads YFSETQ. V was shortened by 2 bases and J by 4 bases, with 7 bases between the two germline ends. This CDR3 region has 13 residues.

J is TRBJ2-2 and V is TRBV3-1 (or the pseudogene TRBV3-2), with a tentative D call TRBD1 (5 bases). The CDR3 is 15 amino acids. Trimming pared 4 bases from V and 1 base from J, leaving 10 bases between. Germline CDR1 reads LGHDT; CDR2 reads YNNKEL (reference sequence). Here the CDR3 reads CASSLNGQNTGELFF. As DNA, the CDR3 is TGTGCCAGCAGCCTTAACGGACAGAACACCGGGGAGCTGTTTTTT.